The 22 T cell receptor beta chains listed next were all sequenced from one sample in a study of control samples from healthy donors and cancer patients (dated by TCRdb to between 2020 and 2021). The protocol used for the library was the immunoSEQ multiplex PCR assay. TCRdb's version of the immuneACCESS table is confined to in-frame rearrangements and falls short of the full clone set. An unresolved V gene accounts for under half of the shortfall where checked; the remainder is of unknown origin. A total of over 100,000 clones appear in this sample, around nine tenths of them only once. The ten biggest clones cover about 16% of the sample. The source material was blood. The receptors originated from a woman aged 50 to 60 in good health.

The rearrangement uses TRBV3-1 (or the pseudogene TRBV3-2) and TRBJ1-2; 7 bases line up with TRBD1. Germline assignment: CDR1 LGHDT and CDR2 YNNKEL (reference sequence). V shed 4 bases and J 4 bases; nucleotides not matched to a gene: 6. The CDR3 spans 14 residues. The CDR3 loop reads CASSPQTGLYGYTF. The CDR3 nucleotides are TGTGCCAGCAGCCCCCAGACAGGGCTCTATGGCTACACCTTC.

The V call is TRBV30, the J call TRBJ2-1, with TRBD2 matching over 11 bases. The CDR3 covers 16 residues. With V trimmed by 2 bases and J by 7 bases, 10 bases remained unmatched. The germline CDR1 and CDR2 sequences are GTSNPN and SVGIG (reference sequence). The CDR3: CAWSTRLAGGINEQFF. The DNA of the CDR3 is TGTGCCTGGAGTACACGTCTAGCGGGGGGCATAAATGAGCAGTTCTTC.

The chain uses TRBV4-3 and TRBJ1-1; D gene ambiguous. CDR3 length equals 16 residues. Germline CDR1 and CDR2: LGHNA and YSLEER. V lost 0 bases and J lost 2, with 13 bases in between. DNA for the CDR3: TGCGCCAGCAGCCAAGATGTGCAGGAAAAAAACACTGAAGCTTTCTTT. This codes for CASSQDVQEKNTEAFF.

There are a few counts of this clone. The V gene is TRBV19, the J gene TRBJ1-5; unclear D gene. Germline-derived CDR1 and CDR2 are LNHDA and SQIVND (reference sequence). The V and J ends lost 6 bases and 8 bases respectively, with 14 bases between them. CDR3 length: 13 amino acids. The CDR3 DNA reads as TGTGCCAGTAGCCTTATTTTCCGGGAGCCCCAGCATTTT. Translation gives CASSLIFREPQHF.

The V call is TRBV7-8, the J call TRBJ1-2, with 7 bases fitting TRBD1. CDR1 and CDR2 (germline): SGHVS, FQNEAQ. J lost 9 bases, V lost 5 bases, and 18 bases had no gene match. There are 16 residues in the CDR3. The CDR3 is CASSPNMGQSLFRYTF. DNA for the CDR3: TGTGCCAGCAGCCCCAACATGGGACAGAGCCTTTTTCGCTACACCTTC.

The chain uses TRBV7-3 and TRBJ2-1; 12 bases agree with TRBD2. The J segment lost 7 bases and the V segment lost 5 bases, leaving 6 bases of the junction unmatched. Germline loops: CDR1 SGHTA, CDR2 FQGTGA. The length of the CDR3 is 15 residues. CDR3: CASSKTSGSGNEQFF. As DNA, the CDR3 is TGTGCCAGCAGCAAGACTAGCGGGAGTGGAAATGAGCAGTTCTTC.

This chain links TRBV9 with TRBJ2-5, with 10 bases identical to TRBD1. Germline CDR1 is SGDLS and CDR2 is YYNGEE. CDR3 length: 16 amino acids. V gave up 5 bases and J gave up 5 bases; unmatched junction bases: 12. CDR3 sequence: CASSRPPGQGTETQYF. The CDR3 DNA sequence: TGTGCCAGCAGTCGACCCCCGGGACAGGGGACGGAGACCCAGTACTTC.

V and J are TRBV24-1 and TRBJ1-1; D call uncertain. CDR1 KGHDR and CDR2 SFDVKD come from the germline V gene. The CDR3 length is 12 residues. Trimming shortened V by 1 base and J by 7 bases, and 6 bases separated the two germline ends. The DNA of the CDR3 is TGTGCCACCAGTGATTTACCCGGTGAAGCTTTCTTT. Translated, it gives CATSDLPGEAFF.

V is TRBV4-3 and J is TRBJ1-2; D is uncertain. The V end was cut by 0 bases, the J end by 3 bases, with 11 bases between. This CDR3 is built from 15 residues. The V gene's germline CDR1 is LGHNA and CDR2 YSLEER. CDR3: CASSQDRYGDYGYTF. The CDR3 DNA follows: TGCGCCAGCAGCCAAGATCGCTACGGGGACTATGGCTACACCTTC.

This chain connects TRBV3-1 (or the pseudogene TRBV3-2) to TRBJ2-3; 8 bases agree with TRBD2. The V and J ends lost 4 bases and 4 bases, in that order; junction bases with no gene match: 10. The CDR3 is made up of 16 amino acids. CDR1 is LGHDT and CDR2 is YNNKEL in the germline V gene (reference sequence). The CDR3 region has the DNA TGTGCCAGCAGCCGATCAATAGCGGGACCCCCAGATACGCAGTATTTT. Translating it yields CASSRSIAGPPDTQYF.

The rearrangement uses TRBV6-2 or TRBV6-3 and TRBJ2-3, with D uncertain. V was clipped by 2 bases and J by 4 bases, with 13 bases between them. Germline CDR1 reads MNHEY; CDR2 reads SVGEGT. The CDR3 has 15 residues. CDR3 DNA sequence: TGTGCCAGCAGTTACGAACGATTTTACTCAGATACGCAGTATTTT. It is translated as CASSYERFYSDTQYF.

The chain couples TRBV9 to TRBJ2-5, with 12 nucleotides matching TRBD2. CDR1 and CDR2 (germline): SGDLS, YYNGEE. V lost 0 bases, J lost 5 bases, and 5 bases stayed unmatched. The CDR3 is 16 residues long. For the CDR3, the DNA is TGTGCCAGCAGCGTAGCAACCGGACTAGCGGGGGAGACCCAGTACTTC. The encoded protein is CASSVATGLAGETQYF.

This chain links TRBV25-1 with TRBJ2-1, with 9 bases matching TRBD1. CDR1 and CDR2 from the germline V gene are MGHDK and SYGVNS. Losses at the gene ends were 8 bases for V and 8 bases for J; bases not matched to a gene: 7. The CDR3 is 13 residues long. The CDR3 nucleotides are TGTGCCAGCGGACGACAGGGGGTCCATGAGCAGTTCTTC. Translating gives CASGRQGVHEQFF.

The chain carries TRBV7-2 and TRBJ1-5; D gene ambiguous. The V end lost 1 base, the J end lost 1 base, and 11 bases lay between the germline ends. The CDR3 contains 16 residues. Per germline, CDR1 SGHTA and CDR2 FQGNSA. CDR3 loop: CASSLGRTVSNQPQHF. The CDR3 DNA reads TGTGCCAGCAGCTTAGGAAGGACGGTGAGCAATCAGCCCCAGCATTTT. Variable domain in full (rest from reference TRBV7-2 and TRBJ1-5): GAGVSQSPSNKVTEKGKDVELRCDPISGHTALYWYRQSLGQGLEFLIYFQGNSAPDKSGLPSDRFSAERTGGSVSTLTIQRTQQEDSAVYLCASSLGRTVSNQPQHFGDGTRLSIL.

This clone was detected only once. V is TRBV7-9 and J is TRBJ2-7; tentative D call: TRBD1 (5 bases). The germline V gene encodes CDR1 SEHNR and CDR2 FQNEAQ (reference sequence). The CDR3 extends over 15 amino acids. V lost 3 bases and J lost 5, with 17 bases in between. This CDR3 reads CASSLGFRALNEQYF. CDR3 nucleotides: TGTGCCAGCAGCTTGGGGTTCAGGGCTTTAAACGAGCAGTACTTC.

The chain employs TRBV5-6 and TRBJ2-7; the match to TRBD2 covers 7 bases. Unmatched junction bases numbered 0, after V lost 0 bases and J lost 3 bases. Germline values: CDR1 SGHDT, CDR2 YYEEEE. The length of the CDR3 is 13 residues. The CDR3 DNA is TGTGCCAGCAGCTTGGGGGACTACTACGAGCAGTACGTC. It specifies CASSLGDYYEQYV.

This clone was detected only a few times. V usage is TRBV5-1 and J usage is TRBJ1-1; D unresolved. CDR1 is SGHRS and CDR2 is YFSETQ in the germline V gene. The CDR3 length is 13 residues. With 4 bases removed from V and 5 bases from J, the gap between germline ends came to 12 bases. The CDR3 DNA sequence: TGCGCCAGCAGCCCAGGAAGTAGGACTGAAGCTTTCTTT. Translating gives CASSPGSRTEAFF.

The chain employs TRBV7-9 and TRBJ1-5, with D uncertain. V was trimmed by 3 bases and J by 6 bases, leaving 9 bases between them. The CDR3 length is 13 residues. The germline V gene encodes CDR1 SEHNR and CDR2 FQNEAQ (reference sequence). CDR3 sequence (DNA): TGTGCCAGCAGCTTTGAAGTGGGTCAGCCCCAGCATTTT. Encoded protein: CASSFEVGQPQHF.

This clone was found once. This chain uses TRBV27 with TRBJ1-4, with 10 positions matching TRBD1. From germline, CDR1 is MNHEY and CDR2 SMNVEV (reference sequence). With 3 bases clipped from V and 2 bases from J, the junction kept 9 bases outside the gene matches. CDR3 length: 18 amino acids. This CDR3 reads CASSFSGQGTWTNEKLFF. DNA for the CDR3: TGTGCCAGCAGTTTCTCGGGACAGGGGACCTGGACTAATGAAAAACTGTTTTTT. Based on the CDR3 plus reference TRBV27 and TRBJ1-4, the full variable domain is EAQVTQNPRYLITVTGKKLTVTCSQNMNHEYMSWYRQDPGLGLRQIYYSMNVEVTDKGDVPEGYKVSRKEKRNFPLILESPSPNQTSLYFCASSFSGQGTWTNEKLFFGSGTQLSVL.

This chain connects TRBV5-4 to TRBJ2-5; D gene ambiguous. V was pared by 0 bases and J by 3 bases, with 0 bases between. CDR1 and CDR2 from the germline V gene are SGHNT and YYREEE (reference sequence). The CDR3 is 11 residues long. The CDR3 region has the DNA TGTGCCAGCAGCTTGGAAGAGACCCAGTACTTC. Translating it yields CASSLEETQYF.

The chain combines TRBV9 with TRBJ2-1, with D unclear. V was trimmed by 0 bases and J by 0 bases, leaving 10 bases between them. Per the germline V gene, CDR1 is SGDLS and CDR2 is YYNGEE. This CDR3 contains 16 residues. The CDR3 DNA follows: TGTGCCAGCAGCGTAGAAGGTTCATACTCCTACAATGAGCAGTTCTTC. This translates into CASSVEGSYSYNEQFF.

This chain connects TRBV10-2 to TRBJ1-6; 7 bases align to TRBD1. This CDR3 has 14 residues. The ends lost 3 bases at V and 5 bases at J; junction bases unmatched: 1. Germline V gene lookup returns CDR1 WSHSY and CDR2 SAAADI. The chain's CDR3 is CASSEGGHNSPLHF. DNA of the CDR3: TGCGCCAGCAGTGAAGGGGGCCATAATTCACCCCTCCACTTT.